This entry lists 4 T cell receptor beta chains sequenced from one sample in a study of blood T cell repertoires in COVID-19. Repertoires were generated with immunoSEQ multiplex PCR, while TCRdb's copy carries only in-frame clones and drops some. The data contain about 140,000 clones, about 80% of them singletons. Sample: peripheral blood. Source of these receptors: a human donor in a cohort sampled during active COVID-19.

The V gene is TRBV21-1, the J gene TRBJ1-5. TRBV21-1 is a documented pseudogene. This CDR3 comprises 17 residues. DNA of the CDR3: TGTGCCAGCAGCAAAAGAGGGAGGGAGGCTCAACCCCAGCCCCAGCATTTT. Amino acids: CASSKRGREAQPQPQHF.

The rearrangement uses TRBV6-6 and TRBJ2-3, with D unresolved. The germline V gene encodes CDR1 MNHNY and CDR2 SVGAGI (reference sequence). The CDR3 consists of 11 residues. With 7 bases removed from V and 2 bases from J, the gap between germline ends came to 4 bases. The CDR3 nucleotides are TGTGCCAGCACTTCCACAGATACGCAGTATTTT. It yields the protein CASTSTDTQYF.

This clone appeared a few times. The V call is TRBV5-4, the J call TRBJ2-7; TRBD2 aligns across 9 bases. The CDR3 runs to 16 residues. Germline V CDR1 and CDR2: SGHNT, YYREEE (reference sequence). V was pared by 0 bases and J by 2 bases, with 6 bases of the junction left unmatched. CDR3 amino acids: CASSLGGAGGTYEQYF. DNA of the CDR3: TGTGCCAGCAGCTTGGGAGGAGCGGGGGGCACCTACGAGCAGTACTTC.

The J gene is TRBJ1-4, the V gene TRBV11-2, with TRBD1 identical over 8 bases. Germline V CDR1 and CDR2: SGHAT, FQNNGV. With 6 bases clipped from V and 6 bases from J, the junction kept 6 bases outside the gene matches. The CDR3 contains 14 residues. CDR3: CASRPTGGYEKLFF. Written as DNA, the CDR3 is TGTGCCAGCAGACCTACAGGGGGTTATGAAAAACTGTTTTTT. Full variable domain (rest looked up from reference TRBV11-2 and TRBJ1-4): EAGVAQSPRYKIIEKRQSVAFWCNPISGHATLYWYQQILGQGPKLLIQFQNNGVVDDSQLPKDRFSAERLKGVDSTLKIQPAKLEDSAVYLCASRPTGGYEKLFFGSGTQLSVL.